The source of this T cell receptor beta chain is a study of CD8+ T cells in alopecia areata. Study in general: Skin was taken from 6-12-month-old C3H/HeJ graft donors that had spontaneous alopecia and grafted onto approximately 7-10-week-old female C3H/HeJ mice.

Scientists pooled cutaneous lymph node cells and sorted them on CD4, CD8alpha, NKG2D, NKG2ACE and other markers. This clone was counted between two and nine times. Its target is unknown. Gene names follow the mouse nomenclature. The read gets to within 4 residues of the CDR3 end, and the germline J gene fills in the rest. Other DNA sequences within the sample encode an identical CDR3. CDR1 is NSQYPW and CDR2 is LRSPGD in the germline V gene (reference sequence). The CDR3 has 14 amino acids. V dropped 4 bases and J dropped 3; count of bases not matched to a gene: 3. Study-level results: Patients displayed less clarity in TCR sharing than mice, a finding possibly related to HLA. For lesional scalp, especially alopecia totalis/universalis, clonality was higher than in normal scalp. Normal skin contains resident alphabeta T cells, and these are also sequenced in scalp samples.

Investigators isolated RNA and reverse transcribed it into cDNA to act as the sequencing template. The method was immunoSEQ multiplex PCR; TCRdb's version includes in-frame clones alone and lacks a portion of them. The sample holds 290,000 or so clones, and no clone turns up only once. This clonotype was obtained from a C3H/HeJ mouse with alopecia areata. As its MHC haplotype, the strain has H2-k. This chain links TRBV1 with TRBJ2-7; 10 bases are shared with TRBD2. Sample: CD4+ T cells sorted from a lymph node. The CDR3 region is CTCSGDWGVYEQYF. The CDR3 DNA, read in part, is TGCACCTGCAGTGGAGACTGGGGGGTCTAT.